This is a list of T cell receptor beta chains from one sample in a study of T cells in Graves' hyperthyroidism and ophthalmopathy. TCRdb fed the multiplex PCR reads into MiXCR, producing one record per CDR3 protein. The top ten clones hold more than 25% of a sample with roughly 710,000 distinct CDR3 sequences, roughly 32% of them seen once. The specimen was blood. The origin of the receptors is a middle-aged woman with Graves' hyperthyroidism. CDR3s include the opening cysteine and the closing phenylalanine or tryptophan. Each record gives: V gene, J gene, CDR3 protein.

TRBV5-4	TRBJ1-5	CASTVQGGQQPQHF
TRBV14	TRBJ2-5	CASSQEAVHGETQYF
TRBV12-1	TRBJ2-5	CASSYWTSGQETQYF
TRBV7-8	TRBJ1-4	CASSLNGQGTLREKLFF
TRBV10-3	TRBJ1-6	CASTPYGRGGGGNSPLHF
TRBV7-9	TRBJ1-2	CASRQRGYTF
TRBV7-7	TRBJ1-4	CASSPGTGFEKLFF
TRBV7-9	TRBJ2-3	CASSFPGKLERSTDTQYF
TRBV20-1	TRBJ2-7	CSASPRGDYEQYF
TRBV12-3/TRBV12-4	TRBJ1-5	CASRFGRPNQPQHF
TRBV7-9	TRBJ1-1	CASVRPPGVNTEAFF
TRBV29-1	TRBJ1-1	CSLDSGRSAFF
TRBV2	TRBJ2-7	CAGAFAGPAEQYF
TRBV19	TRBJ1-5	CASNRDRGRNQPQHF
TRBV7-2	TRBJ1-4	CASSHPPDGVEKLFF
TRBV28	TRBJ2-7	CASSPDRDGEQYF
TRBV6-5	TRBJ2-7	CASSKAVMVIEQYF
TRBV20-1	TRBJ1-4	CSARDINNEKLFF
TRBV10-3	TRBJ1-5	CAISTGDQPQHF
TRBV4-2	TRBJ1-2	CASSQGVGDYGYTF
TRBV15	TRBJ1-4	CATSYNRAANEKLFF
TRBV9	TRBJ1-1	CASSPPSRSRNTEVFF
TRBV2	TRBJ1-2	CASSSDRDRPNYGYTF
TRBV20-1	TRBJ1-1	CRVPRRDTEAFF
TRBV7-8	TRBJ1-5	CASSFLQGVSNQPQHF
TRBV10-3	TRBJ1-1	CAISRGDGNEAFF
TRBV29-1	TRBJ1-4	CSAVTGITNEKLFF
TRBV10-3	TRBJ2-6	CAISGRFSSGANVLTF
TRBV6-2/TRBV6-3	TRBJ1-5	CASIKDRNQPQHF